This T cell receptor beta chain was captured in a study of T cells in Graves' hyperthyroidism and ophthalmopathy. Study-wide background: The authors collected peripheral blood at initial diagnosis, before any treatment. Notes on the study in general: The blood repertoire included most of the expanded thyroid clonotypes above 0.001.

The TCR beta CDR3 regions underwent amplification using RNA transcripts as the source. Primed by the HTBI set, a first-round RT-PCR was run on the TCR CDR3. One entry per CDR3 protein, called by TCRdb with MiXCR from the multiplex PCR reads. The table includes 600,000 or so distinct CDR3 sequences, approximately 15% detected once. From approximately 9.1 ml of fresh peripheral blood, PBMCs were isolated. The V gene's germline CDR1 is MNHEY and CDR2 SVGEGT. The CDR3 is made up of 16 amino acids. V was clipped by 5 bases and J by 0 bases, with 17 bases between them. This clonotype has at least ten counts. Its antigen remains unknown.

Sequenced sample: blood. The source is a woman aged 18-29 years with Graves' ophthalmopathy. The J gene is TRBJ2-7, the V gene TRBV6-2 or TRBV6-3; D gene ambiguous. CDR3 DNA sequence: TGTGCCAGCAGTCGACCCCGTGGACGGTCCTCCTACGAGCAGTACTTC. Residues: CASSRPRGRSSYEQYF.